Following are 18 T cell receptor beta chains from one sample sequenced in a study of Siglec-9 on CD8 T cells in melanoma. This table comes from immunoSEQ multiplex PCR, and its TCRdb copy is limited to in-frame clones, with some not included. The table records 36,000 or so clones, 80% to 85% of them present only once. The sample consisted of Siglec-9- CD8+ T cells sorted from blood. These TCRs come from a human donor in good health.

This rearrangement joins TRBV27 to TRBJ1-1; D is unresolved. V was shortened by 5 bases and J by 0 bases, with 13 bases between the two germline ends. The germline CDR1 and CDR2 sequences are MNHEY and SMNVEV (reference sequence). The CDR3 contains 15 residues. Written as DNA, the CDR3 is TGTGCCAGCAGTCCCCTCTTAGGGATGAACACTGAAGCTTTCTTT. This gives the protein CASSPLLGMNTEAFF.

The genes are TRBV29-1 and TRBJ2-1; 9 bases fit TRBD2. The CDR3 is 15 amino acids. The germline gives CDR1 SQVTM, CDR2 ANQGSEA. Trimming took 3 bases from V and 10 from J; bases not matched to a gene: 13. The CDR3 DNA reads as TGCAGCGTTGATAGGGTACCTGGGCTAGCGGGAGAGCAGTTCTTC. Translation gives CSVDRVPGLAGEQFF.

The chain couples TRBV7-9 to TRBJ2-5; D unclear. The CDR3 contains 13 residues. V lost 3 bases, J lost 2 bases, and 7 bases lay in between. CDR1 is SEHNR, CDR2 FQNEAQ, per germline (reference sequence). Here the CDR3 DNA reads TGTGCCAGCAGCTTTGACGGTCAAGAGACCCAGTACTTC. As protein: CASSFDGQETQYF. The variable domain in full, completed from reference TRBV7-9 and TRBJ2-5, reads DTGVSQNPRHKITKRGQNVTFRCDPISEHNRLYWYRQTLGQGPEFLTYFQNEAQLEKSRLLSDRFSAERPKGSFSTLEIQRTEQGDSAMYLCASSFDGQETQYFGPGTRLLVL.

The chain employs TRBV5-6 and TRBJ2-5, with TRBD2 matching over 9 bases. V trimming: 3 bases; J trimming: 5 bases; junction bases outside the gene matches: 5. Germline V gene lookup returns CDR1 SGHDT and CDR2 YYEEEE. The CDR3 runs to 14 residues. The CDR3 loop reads CASSSRREGETQYF. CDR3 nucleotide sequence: TGTGCCAGCAGCTCTAGGCGGGAGGGTGAGACCCAGTACTTC.

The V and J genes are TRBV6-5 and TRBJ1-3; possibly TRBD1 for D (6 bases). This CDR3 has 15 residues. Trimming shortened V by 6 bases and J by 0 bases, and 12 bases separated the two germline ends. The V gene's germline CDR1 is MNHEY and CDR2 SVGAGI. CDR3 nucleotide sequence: TGTGCCAGCAGGCAAACAGGGCACTCTGGAAACACCATATATTTT. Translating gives CASRQTGHSGNTIYF.

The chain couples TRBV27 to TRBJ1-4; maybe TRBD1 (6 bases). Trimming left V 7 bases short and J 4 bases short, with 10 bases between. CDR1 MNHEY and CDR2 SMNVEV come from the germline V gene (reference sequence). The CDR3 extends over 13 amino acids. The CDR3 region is CASTGHLNEKLFF. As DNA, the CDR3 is TGTGCCAGCACGGGACACCTTAATGAAAAACTGTTTTTT. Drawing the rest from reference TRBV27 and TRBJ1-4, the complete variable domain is EAQVTQNPRYLITVTGKKLTVTCSQNMNHEYMSWYRQDPGLGLRQIYYSMNVEVTDKGDVPEGYKVSRKEKRNFPLILESPSPNQTSLYFCASTGHLNEKLFFGSGTQLSVL.

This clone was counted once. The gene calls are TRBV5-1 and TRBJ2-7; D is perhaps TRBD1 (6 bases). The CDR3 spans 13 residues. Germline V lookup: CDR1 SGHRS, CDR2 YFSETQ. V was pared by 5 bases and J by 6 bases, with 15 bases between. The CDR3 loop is CASRLPGGSEQYF. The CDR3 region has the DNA TGCGCCAGCAGACTGCCTGGGGGCTCCGAGCAGTACTTC.

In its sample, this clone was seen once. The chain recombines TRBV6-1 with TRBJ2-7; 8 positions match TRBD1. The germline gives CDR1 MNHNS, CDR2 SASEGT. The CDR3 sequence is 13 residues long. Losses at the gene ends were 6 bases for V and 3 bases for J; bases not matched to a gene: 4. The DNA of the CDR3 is TGTGCCAGCAGGGGACAGGACGACTACGAGCAGTACTTC. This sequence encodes CASRGQDDYEQYF.

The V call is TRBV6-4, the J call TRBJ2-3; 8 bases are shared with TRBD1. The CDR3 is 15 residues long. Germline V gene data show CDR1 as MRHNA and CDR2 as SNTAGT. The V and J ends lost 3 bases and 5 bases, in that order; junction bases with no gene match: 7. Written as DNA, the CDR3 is TGTGCCAGCAGTGAAGGACCACAGGGGGGAGATACGCAGTATTTT. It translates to CASSEGPQGGDTQYF.

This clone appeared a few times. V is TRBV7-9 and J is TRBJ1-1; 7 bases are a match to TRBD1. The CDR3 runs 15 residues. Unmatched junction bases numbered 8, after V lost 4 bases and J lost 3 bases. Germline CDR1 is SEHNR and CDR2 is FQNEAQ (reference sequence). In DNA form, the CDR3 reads TGTGCCAGCAGCTCTCGGACAGGCGGACACACTGAAGCTTTCTTT. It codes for CASSSRTGGHTEAFF.

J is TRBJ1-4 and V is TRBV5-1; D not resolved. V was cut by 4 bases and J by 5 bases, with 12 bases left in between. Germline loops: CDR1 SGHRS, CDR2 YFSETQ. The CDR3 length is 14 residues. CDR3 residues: CASSPRTDNEKLFF. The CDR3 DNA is TGCGCCAGCAGCCCACGGACGGACAATGAAAAACTGTTTTTT.

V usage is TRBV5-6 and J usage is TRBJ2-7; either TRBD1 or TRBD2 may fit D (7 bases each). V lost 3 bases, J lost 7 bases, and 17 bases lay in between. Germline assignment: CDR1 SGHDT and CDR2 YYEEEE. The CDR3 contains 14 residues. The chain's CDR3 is CASSYPGGEVEQYF. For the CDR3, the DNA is TGTGCCAGCAGCTACCCAGGGGGGGAAGTTGAGCAGTACTTC.

CDR3: CASSYSGGLLLYEQYF. The CDR3 DNA is TGTGCCAGCAGTTACTCTGGGGGGCTTCTCCTCTACGAGCAGTACTTC. The chain joins TRBV6-6 to TRBJ2-7, with D possibly called TRBD1 or TRBD2 (6 bases each). Germline CDR1 MNHNY, CDR2 SVGAGI (reference sequence). V was cut by 0 bases and J by 3 bases, with 15 bases left in between. The CDR3 sequence is 16 residues long.

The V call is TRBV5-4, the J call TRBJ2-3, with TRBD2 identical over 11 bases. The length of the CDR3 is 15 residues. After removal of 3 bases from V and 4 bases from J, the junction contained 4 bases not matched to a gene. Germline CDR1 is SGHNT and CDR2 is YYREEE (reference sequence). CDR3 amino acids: CASSWLAGGPDTQYF. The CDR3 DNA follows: TGTGCCAGCAGCTGGCTAGCGGGGGGCCCAGATACGCAGTATTTT.

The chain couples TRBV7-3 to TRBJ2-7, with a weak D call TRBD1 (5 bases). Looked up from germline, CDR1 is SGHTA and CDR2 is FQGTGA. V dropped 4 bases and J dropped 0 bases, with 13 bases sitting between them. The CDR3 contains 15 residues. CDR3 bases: TGTGCCAGCAGCTCGTGGGGCGGAAGCTCCTACGAGCAGTACTTC. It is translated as CASSSWGGSSYEQYF.

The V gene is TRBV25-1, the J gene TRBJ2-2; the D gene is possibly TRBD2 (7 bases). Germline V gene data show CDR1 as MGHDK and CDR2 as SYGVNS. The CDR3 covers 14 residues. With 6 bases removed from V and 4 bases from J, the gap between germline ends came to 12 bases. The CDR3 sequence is CASSPRGGTGELFF. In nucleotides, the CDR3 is TGTGCCAGCAGCCCAAGGGGGGGCACCGGGGAGCTGTTTTTT.

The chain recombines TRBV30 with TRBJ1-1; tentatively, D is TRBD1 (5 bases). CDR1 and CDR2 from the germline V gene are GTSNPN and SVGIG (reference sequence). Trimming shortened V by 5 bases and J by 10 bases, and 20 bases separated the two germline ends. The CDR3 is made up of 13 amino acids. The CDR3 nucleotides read TGTGCCTGGGAAACCAGCGGGGGGGAAATAGCTTTCTTT. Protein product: CAWETSGGEIAFF. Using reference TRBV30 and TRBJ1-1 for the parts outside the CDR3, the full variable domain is SQTIHQWPATLVQPVGSPLSLECTVEGTSNPNLYWYRQAAGRGLQLLFYSVGIGQISSEVPQNLSASRPQDRQFILSSKKLLLSDSGFYLCAWETSGGEIAFFGQGTRLTVV.

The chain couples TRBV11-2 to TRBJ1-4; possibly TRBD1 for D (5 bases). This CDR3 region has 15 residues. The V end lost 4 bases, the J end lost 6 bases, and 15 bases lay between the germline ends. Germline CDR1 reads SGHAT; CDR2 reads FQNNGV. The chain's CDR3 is CASSSALGVYEKLFF. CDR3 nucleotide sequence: TGTGCCAGCAGCTCCGCCCTGGGGGTATATGAAAAACTGTTTTTT. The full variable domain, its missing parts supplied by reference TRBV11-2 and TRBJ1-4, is EAGVAQSPRYKIIEKRQSVAFWCNPISGHATLYWYQQILGQGPKLLIQFQNNGVVDDSQLPKDRFSAERLKGVDSTLKIQPAKLEDSAVYLCASSSALGVYEKLFFGSGTQLSVL.